This is a list of T cell receptor beta chains from one sample in a study of metastatic and nonmetastatic thyroid tumors. TCRdb used MiXCR to call clones anew from the PCR reads. The table shows under 95,000 clones, with roughly 12% occurring only once. The sequenced sample consisted of blood. All receptors derive from a female donor with papillary thyroid cancer or a benign thyroid nodule (not recorded which). Some clones in this sample may be carry-over from other donors' samples. Both conserved end residues are part of each CDR3. Each record gives: J gene, D gene, V gene, clone size, CDR3 DNA, CDR3 protein. A D gene is named only where the DNA matches it firmly. Expanded clones are given a class, and other clones once, few, many or no size at all.

>TRBJ2-7|NA|TRBV7-9|many
TGTGCCAGCAGCGGTCGACTCTCCTACGAGCAGTACTTC
CASSGRLSYEQYF
>TRBJ1-5|NA|TRBV20-1|NA
TGCAGTGCTAGAGAACAGCTCAACCAGCCCCAGCATTTT
CSAREQLNQPQHF
>TRBJ2-1|TRBD2|TRBV7-3|NA
TGTGCCAGCAGCAGATATAGCGGGAGGGCCGATGAGCAGTTCTTC
CASSRYSGRADEQFF
>TRBJ2-6|TRBD1|TRBV2|many
TGTGCCAGCAGTGTAGGGGGCAGGGGCTCTGGGGCCAACGTCCTGACTTTC
CASSVGGRGSGANVLTF
>TRBJ2-5|NA|TRBV6-1|many
TGTGCCAGCAGTTTAAGAGCGGTCCAAGAGACCCAGTACTTC
CASSLRAVQETQYF
>TRBJ2-5|NA|TRBV9|many
TGTGCCAGCAGCCTGGGACCTGGGGCCGGATGGGAGACCCAGTACTTC
CASSLGPGAGWETQYF
>TRBJ1-2|TRBD1|TRBV6-6|NA
TGTGCCAGCAGTCCTACTGGGACAGGGGTCCTAGCTAACTATGGCTACACCTTC
CASSPTGTGVLANYGYTF
>TRBJ1-6|NA|TRBV30|NA
TGTGCCTGGAGTGTACTAGGCCCCCTCCACTTT
CAWSVLGPLHF
>TRBJ2-4|TRBD1|TRBV11-1|many
TGTGCCAGCAGCTTCGGACAGGGGGAGAACATTCAGTACTTC
CASSFGQGENIQYF
>TRBJ2-5|NA|TRBV20-1|many
TGCAGTGCTCTAGGGGGATACTCTAACTTCAAAGGGGAGACCCAGTACTTC
CSALGGYSNFKGETQYF
>TRBJ2-5|NA|TRBV5-5|NA
TGTGCCAGCAGCTTAGGGTTATCACGAGAGACCCAGTACTTC
CASSLGLSRETQYF
>TRBJ2-7|NA|TRBV27|many
TGTGCCAGCAGTGAGGGGTACGAGCAGTACTTC
CASSEGYEQYF
>TRBJ2-3|NA|TRBV19|many
TGTGCCAGTAGTATAGTTCCGGGAGATACGCAGTATTTT
CASSIVPGDTQYF
>TRBJ1-1|NA|TRBV30|many
TGTGCCTGGAGGGGAGCTGGGAACACTGAAGCTTTCTTT
CAWRGAGNTEAFF
>TRBJ2-5|NA|TRBV20-1|NA
TGCAGTGTTAAGGGTGGGTTAGAGACCCAGTACTTC
CSVKGGLETQYF
>TRBJ1-4|NA|TRBV19|many
TGTGCCAGTACCAATGGCGGGGGGTCGGGAAAACTGTTTTTT
CASTNGGGSGKLFF
>TRBJ2-2|TRBD1|TRBV4-3|many
TGCGCCAGCAGCCAAGAGACCTGGGACAGCGCGAACACCGGGGAGCTGTTTTTT
CASSQETWDSANTGELFF
>TRBJ2-1|NA|TRBV29-1|many
TGCAGCGTTGAAATGGGGGGTACCTACAATGAGCAGTTCTTC
CSVEMGGTYNEQFF
>TRBJ1-1|TRBD1|TRBV20-1|many
TGCAGTGCTTTGACAGGGCGAGAGACTGAAGCTTTCTTT
CSALTGRETEAFF
>TRBJ1-2|NA|TRBV11-2|many
TGTGCCAGCAGCTTAGTAGGGGGGGTAATGTCAGGAGGCTACACCTTC
CASSLVGGVMSGGYTF
>TRBJ1-5|NA|TRBV19|NA
TGTGCCAGTATCTGGTCGGCTTATAGCAATCATCCCCAGCATTTT
CASIWSAYSNHPQHF
>TRBJ1-5|NA|TRBV7-2|many
TGTGCCAGCAGCTTAGCATACTATCAGCCCCAGCATTTT
CASSLAYYQPQHF
>TRBJ2-5|NA|TRBV7-2|NA
TGTGCCAGCAGCTTAGGGGATGGAACAGGACGGCAAGAGACCCAGTACTTC
CASSLGDGTGRQETQYF
>TRBJ1-1|NA|TRBV30|many
TGTGCCTGGAGTGTATGGGGTACTGAAGCTTTCTTT
CAWSVWGTEAFF
>TRBJ1-2|NA|TRBV20-1|many
TGCAGTGCTAGTTTAGACACCCGGTTGGGGGGCTACACCTTC
CSASLDTRLGGYTF
>TRBJ2-3|TRBD2|TRBV20-1|many
TGCAGAGCGACTAGCGGACACATCACAGATACGCAGTATTTT
CRATSGHITDTQYF
>TRBJ2-5|TRBD2|TRBV24-1|many
TGTGCCACCAGTCCAGCGGGAGGTGGACGGCAAGAGACCCAGTACTTC
CATSPAGGGRQETQYF
>TRBJ1-4|NA|TRBV30|many
TGTGCCTGGAGTCCGGGGGGTCTCGAAAAACTGTTTTTT
CAWSPGGLEKLFF
>TRBJ1-5|NA|TRBV4-3|many
TGCGCCAGCAGCCAAGTTGCTTATAGCAATCAGCCCCAGCATTTT
CASSQVAYSNQPQHF
>TRBJ2-6|NA|TRBV6-2/TRBV6-3|NA
TGTGCCGGGAGAGGGGCAGGGGCCAACGTCCTGACTTTC
CAGRGAGANVLTF
>TRBJ2-1|NA|TRBV20-1|many
TGCAGTGCTAGAGATGTGGGAAACACGTACAATGAGCAGTTCTTC
CSARDVGNTYNEQFF
>TRBJ2-2|NA|TRBV4-2|NA
TGTGCCAGCAGCCAGTACCTTCGGGAGTCCGGGGAGCTGTTTTTT
CASSQYLRESGELFF
>TRBJ1-1|NA|TRBV6-1|many
TGTGCCAGCAGTCAGACCTCGGGGGGGACCTTATTCACTGAAGCTTTCTTT
CASSQTSGGTLFTEAFF
>TRBJ2-5|TRBD2|TRBV6-9|few
TGTGCCAGCAGTTATTTCAAAGCGGGGGCTACCCAAGAGAGCCAGTACTTC
CASSYFKAGATQESQYF
>TRBJ1-2|NA|TRBV6-1|many
TGTGCCAGCAGTGGGAGGGGTTATGGCTACACCTTC
CASSGRGYGYTF
>TRBJ2-3|TRBD1|TRBV4-1|many
TGCGCCAGCAGCCAATTGGACAGGGGAGGTTACACAGATACGCAGTATTTT
CASSQLDRGGYTDTQYF
>TRBJ2-6|TRBD2|TRBV20-1|NA
TGCAGTGCTAGCCCAACAACTAGCGGGTCTAGCTCTGGGGCCAACGTCCTGACTTTC
CSASPTTSGSSSGANVLTF
>TRBJ2-1|NA|TRBV7-2|many
TGTGCCAGCAGCTTTACTCCCGCGGGGTTCAATGAGCAGTTCTTC
CASSFTPAGFNEQFF
>TRBJ2-7|TRBD1|TRBV20-1|many
TGCAGTGTTGCCGGACAGGGAACCTACGAGCAGTACTTC
CSVAGQGTYEQYF
>TRBJ2-1|TRBD2|TRBV6-6|many
TGTGCCAGCAGCCCGGGACTAGCGGGAGTAAGAGTGCACAATGAGCAGTTCTTC
CASSPGLAGVRVHNEQFF
>TRBJ2-7|NA|TRBV5-4|NA
TGTGCCAGCAGCTTACTGGGTGGCGAGCAGTACTTC
CASSLLGGEQYF
>TRBJ2-3|NA|TRBV6-5|many
TGTGCCAGCAGTTACAGGTTTACTAGCACAGATACGCAGTATTTT
CASSYRFTSTDTQYF
>TRBJ2-7|TRBD1|TRBV11-2|NA
TGTGCCAGCAGCTTAGATAGCCCGGGACAGGGGTTGTACTACGAGCAGTACTTC
CASSLDSPGQGLYYEQYF
>TRBJ2-7|NA|TRBV24-1|large
TGTGCCACCAGTGATCCAGCAGAGTACGAGCAGTACTTC
CATSDPAEYEQYF
>TRBJ1-6|NA|TRBV5-1|many
TGCGCCAGCCGGAGGGCGATAGATAATTCACCCCTCCACTTT
CASRRAIDNSPLHF
>TRBJ2-1|TRBD2|TRBV2|many
TGTGCCAGCAGTGAAGGAGCTAGCGGCTCCTACAATGAGCAGTTCTTC
CASSEGASGSYNEQFF
>TRBJ2-5|TRBD1|TRBV6-2/TRBV6-3|many
TGTGCCAGCAGCCCTACCCCCGACAGGGCTCAGGGGGTAGAGACCCAGTACTTC
CASSPTPDRAQGVETQYF
>TRBJ1-5|NA|TRBV16|many
TGTGCCAGCAGCCAATCAACGGGTCCTCAGCCCCAGCATTTT
CASSQSTGPQPQHF
>TRBJ2-5|TRBD1|TRBV5-1|many
TGCGCCAGCAGCCGTACCCCGGGACAGGGAGGAGAGACCCAGTACTTC
CASSRTPGQGGETQYF
>TRBJ1-4|TRBD1|TRBV27|many
TGTGCCAGCAGATTAACAGGGGGCGCTCGGCCAACTAATGAAAAACTGTTTTTT
CASRLTGGARPTNEKLFF
>TRBJ1-2|NA|TRBV30|NA
TGTGCCTCCCTGGGGCTGGGGAGCTATGGCTACACCTTC
CASLGLGSYGYTF
>TRBJ2-3|NA|TRBV29-1|few
TGCAGCGTTGCCGAGCGTGCCGTCAGTGGCGGTACGCAGTATTTT
CSVAERAVSGGTQYF
>TRBJ2-7|NA|TRBV5-6|many
TGTGCCAGCATCGACCGTTCATCCTACGAGCAGTACTTC
CASIDRSSYEQYF
>TRBJ1-4|NA|TRBV28|many
TGTGCCAGCAGTTGGTCAACTAATGAAAAACTGTTTTTT
CASSWSTNEKLFF
>TRBJ2-1|NA|TRBV30|many
TGTGCCTGGAGTGTTGCTAGGTTCGGGGAGCAGTTCTTC
CAWSVARFGEQFF
>TRBJ1-2|NA|TRBV30|many
TGTGCCTGGAGTGAAACTCCCATATATGGCTACACCTTC
CAWSETPIYGYTF
>TRBJ2-7|NA|TRBV16|NA
TGTGCCAGCAGCCAATCTACAGAAGTGTACTTC
CASSQSTEVYF
>TRBJ2-2|NA|TRBV20-1|many
TGCAGTGCTAGAGACCTAACAGGTTTGGTCGGGGAGCTGTTTTTT
CSARDLTGLVGELFF